The clone carrying this TCR beta chain was seen many times. Its antigen remains unidentified. MiXCR was run by TCRdb on the 5' RACE reads, yielding one entry per CDR3 protein. The sample has 35,000 to 55,000 distinct CDR3 sequences, under 14% seen once. The data were taken from a study of early T cells in non-severe SARS-CoV-2 infection. Overall study findings and caveats: Matching against VDJdb likely underestimated virus-specific expansions, favoring anti-spike CD8.

Losses at the gene ends were 6 bases for V and 9 bases for J; bases not matched to a gene: 13. The CDR3 totals 13 residues. Germline assignment: CDR1 SQVTM and CDR2 ANQGSEA. The sequenced material came from whole blood. The rearrangement uses TRBV29-1 and TRBJ2-7; 8 nucleotides align to TRBD1. The source of this sequence is an adult who was a healthcare worker with PCR-confirmed SARS-CoV-2 infection or an uninfected control (not recorded which). CDR3 protein: CSVEGQASTRQYF. The DNA for the CDR3 is TGCAGCGTCGAGGGACAGGCCTCTACGAGGCAGTACTTC.